Below are 20 T cell receptor beta chains sequenced from a single sample in a study of TET2 disruption in CD19-targeted CAR T cells. No antigen has been assigned to these receptors. The treatment is: autologous CTL019 cells: CD19 CAR with 4-1BB and CD3 zeta domains. TCRdb keeps only in-frame clones here, not all; method: immunoSEQ multiplex PCR. Here the sample table reports tens of thousands of clones. The material sequenced was CD8- CAR+ T cells sorted from cultured blood T cells, taken for CD19 CAR T cell therapy. Subset given: CD8-negative CAR-positive T cells from the infusion product. All receptors come from a man in his 70s with chronic lymphocytic leukemia.

As concerns this clone: The CDR3 is cut off 3 residues early in the read; its end comes from the germline J gene. This rearrangement joins TRBV20-1 to TRBJ2-1, with 15 bases matching TRBD2. This CDR3 is built from 17 residues. V shed 6 bases and J 0 bases; nucleotides not matched to a gene: 6. Looked up from germline, CDR1 is DFQATT and CDR2 is SNEGSKA (reference sequence). This CDR3 is CSATGTSGGYSYNEQFF. The covered CDR3 bases are TGCAGTGCAACCGGGACTAGCGGGGGGTACTCCTACAATGAG.

Turning to this clone: The observed sequence ends 3 residues before the CDR3 terminus, with the missing tail filled in from the germline J gene. The V gene is TRBV24-1, the J gene TRBJ2-4; TRBD2 aligns across 10 bases. Germline CDR1 and CDR2: KGHDR and SFDVKD. This CDR3 contains 12 residues. The sequenced part of the CDR3 DNA is TGTGCCACCAGTGCCAGCGGGAGGGGT. Translating gives CATSASGRG. The entire CDR3 protein is CATSASGRGQYF.

The CDR3 bases that were read are TGCGCCAGCAGTAAGCGGGGTACGAACACCGGGGAG. It translates to CASSKRGTNTGE. The full CDR3 protein is CASSKRGTNTGELFF. The V call is TRBV10-2, the J call TRBJ2-2; TRBD2 matches 7 bases. The observed sequence ends 3 residues before the CDR3 terminus, with the missing tail filled in from the germline J gene. Germline CDR1 and CDR2: WSHSY and SAAADI. The CDR3 runs 15 residues. V was pared by 5 bases and J by 0 bases, with 3 bases of the junction left unmatched.

Comment on this clone: Read coverage stops 3 residues before the CDR3 terminus; the germline J gene supplies the remainder. This chain connects TRBV20-1 to TRBJ2-4; 11 positions agree with TRBD2. The germline CDR1 and CDR2 sequences are DFQATT and SNEGSKA (reference sequence). The CDR3 totals 19 residues. The covered CDR3 bases are TGCAGTGCTAGAGATCTTATAACTAGCGGGGGAAGATGGCAAGAGACT. It is translated as CSARDLITSGGRWQET. The whole CDR3 protein is CSARDLITSGGRWQETQYF.

Comment on this clone: At one of its ends the junction is not consistent with the germline gene, which may arise from a read error. The read stops 3 residues short of the end of the CDR3; the missing end is completed from the germline J gene. V gene TRBV7-9 combines with J gene TRBJ1-2; D unclear. The CDR3 covers 11 residues. Germline V lookup: CDR1 SEHNR, CDR2 FQNEAQ (reference sequence). The CDR3 is CSSGQYNDYTF. CDR3 DNA, as far as it was read: TGTTCCAGCGGCCAATACAATGAC. Complete variable domain (other parts from reference TRBV7-9 and TRBJ1-2): DTGVSQNPRHKITKRGQNVTFRCDPISEHNRLYWYRQTLGQGPEFLTYFQNEAQLEKSRLLSDRFSAERPKGSFSTLEIQRTEQGDSAMYLCSSGQYNDYTFGSGTRLTVV.

As concerns this clone: The read finishes 3 residues shy of the CDR3 end, and the germline J gene is used to complete it. V gene TRBV18 combines with J gene TRBJ1-2, with TRBD1 identical over 7 bases. CDR1 is KGHSH and CDR2 is LQKENI in the germline V gene. This CDR3 region has 14 residues. The CDR3 DNA, read in part, is TGTGCCAGCTCACTTACGGGACAGACCTACGAC. This gives the protein CASSLTGQTYD. The whole CDR3 protein is CASSLTGQTYDYTF.

Of note for this clone: A junction end diverges from the germline sequence, so it may reflect a read error. The read terminates 3 residues ahead of where the CDR3 ends, so the germline J gene completes it. This same CDR3 is encoded by further DNA sequences in the sample. The chain employs TRBV28 and TRBJ1-2; TRBD1 agrees at 7 bases. CDR1 and CDR2 from the germline V gene are MDHEN and SYDVKM. This CDR3 is 15 amino acids long. The CDR3 DNA, read in part, is TGTGCCAGCAGTTCCCCCAGGGGGGAAGGCTATGGT. Amino acids: CASSSPRGEGYG. The whole CDR3 region reads CASSSPRGEGYGYTF.

On this clone itself: The sequenced fragment ends 3 residues before the CDR3 boundary, so the rest is inferred from the germline J gene. This CDR3 is also generated by other DNA sequences in the sample. J is TRBJ1-3 and V is TRBV5-1, with D possibly being TRBD1 (5 bases). The CDR3 has 13 amino acids. V lost 3 bases to trimming and J lost 3 bases, with 7 bases between them. Germline CDR1 SGHRS, CDR2 YFSETQ. The DNA read from the CDR3 is TGCGCCAGCAGCTCTCAGGGTGGAAACACC. This gives the protein CASSSQGGNT. The whole CDR3 reads CASSSQGGNTIYF. The whole variable domain, remainder taken from reference TRBV5-1 and TRBJ1-3, is KAGVTQTPRYLIKTRGQQVTLSCSPISGHRSVSWYQQTPGQGLQFLFEYFSETQRNKGNFPGRFSGRQFSNSRSEMNVSTLELGDSALYLCASSSQGGNTIYFGEGSWLTVV.

In terms of frequency, this clone is medium-sized. The DNA read from the CDR3 is TGTGCCAGCTCACTACTAGCCTACAATGAG. This sequence encodes CASSLLAYNE. The whole CDR3 reads CASSLLAYNEQFF. The chain combines TRBV18 with TRBJ2-1; D possibly corresponds to TRBD2 (5 bases). The read halts 3 residues ahead of the CDR3 end, with the missing end drawn from the germline J gene. The CDR3 loop spans 13 amino acids. From germline, CDR1 is KGHSH and CDR2 LQKENI. V lost 4 bases and J 2 bases, leaving 6 bases between the germline ends.

About this clone: A junction end diverges from the germline sequence, so it may reflect a read error. The sequenced fragment ends 3 residues before the CDR3 boundary, so the rest is inferred from the germline J gene. The V and J genes are TRBV7-9 and TRBJ2-3; tentatively, D is TRBD1 (5 bases). Germline V gene lookup returns CDR1 SEHNR and CDR2 FQNEAQ (reference sequence). The CDR3 sequence is 15 residues long. CDR3 region: CPSIQGAGPQETQYF. CDR3 bases read: TGTCCCAGCATCCAAGGGGCAGGGCCCCAAGAGACG.

A note on this clone: Read sequence stops 3 residues before the CDR3 end, and the germline J gene provides the missing end. This sequence joins TRBV20-1 and TRBJ2-2; TRBD1 agrees at 11 bases. Germline assignment: CDR1 DFQATT and CDR2 SNEGSKA (reference sequence). The CDR3 loop spans 17 amino acids. V shed 3 bases and J 2 bases; nucleotides not matched to a gene: 8. The CDR3 here is CSASGGTGGGNTGELFF. The sequenced CDR3 bases are TGCAGTGCTAGCGGGGGGACAGGGGGGGGTAACACCGGGGAG.

Concerning this clone itself: The read falls 3 residues short of the CDR3 end, and the missing part is taken from the germline J gene. The chain recombines TRBV2 with TRBJ1-2; 8 nucleotides agree with TRBD1. CDR1 SNHLY and CDR2 FYNNEI come from the germline V gene. Unmatched junction bases numbered 18, after V lost 4 bases and J lost 5 bases. The CDR3 runs to 18 residues. The CDR3 here is CASSGSGDRGHNWYGYTF. The part of the CDR3 DNA that was read is TGTGCCAGCAGTGGAAGCGGAGACAGGGGACATAACTGGTATGGC.

With regard to this clone: The read comes to an end 3 residues before the CDR3 does, leaving the germline J gene to fill in the end. V is TRBV7-2 and J is TRBJ1-1; the D is unclear. Germline assignment: CDR1 SGHTA and CDR2 FQGNSA. The CDR3 has 14 amino acids. The CDR3 reads CASSLGLELDTAFF. CDR3 DNA (partial): TGTGCCAGCAGCTTAGGACTAGAGTTAGATACG.

For this clone: The read comes to an end 3 residues before the CDR3 does, leaving the germline J gene to fill in the end. The rearrangement uses TRBV12-3 or TRBV12-4 and TRBJ2-5, with 12 bases lining up with TRBD2. The J segment lost 4 bases and the V segment lost 7 bases, leaving 7 bases of the junction unmatched. The CDR3 spans 15 residues. The sequenced part of the CDR3 DNA is TGTGCCAGCACCAAACTAGCGGGGGGTGGAGAGACC. Translated, it gives CASTKLAGGGET. The complete CDR3 sequence is CASTKLAGGGETQYF.

Concerning this clone itself: The read stops 3 residues short of the end of the CDR3; the missing end is completed from the germline J gene. The rearrangement uses TRBV20-1 and TRBJ2-7; 8 bases agree with TRBD1. V lost 3 bases to trimming and J lost 0 bases; unmatched junction nucleotides: 7. Germline loops: CDR1 DFQATT, CDR2 SNEGSKA (reference sequence). CDR3 length: 15 amino acids. Partial CDR3 DNA: TGCAGTGCTAGGCCATTTGACAGGGGCTCCTACGAG. It yields the protein CSARPFDRGSYE. In full, the CDR3 reads CSARPFDRGSYEQYF.

On this clone itself: Sequencing ends 3 residues short of the CDR3 end; the germline J gene provides the rest. The rearrangement uses TRBV7-8 and TRBJ2-4; TRBD1 matches 10 bases. The length of the CDR3 is 16 residues. Germline V CDR1 and CDR2: SGHVS, FQNEAQ. The CDR3: CASSFGQGDSNQPQYF. Incomplete CDR3 DNA: TGTGCCAGCAGTTTTGGACAGGGGGATAGCAATCAGCCT.

As regards this clone: The CDR3 goes on 3 residues after the read ends, and that part is filled in from the germline J gene. This chain joins TRBV19 and TRBJ2-1, with D possibly TRBD2 on 5 matching bases. CDR1 and CDR2 from the germline V gene are LNHDA and SQIVND (reference sequence). Trimming pared 0 bases from V and 1 base from J, leaving 10 bases between. The CDR3 is 16 amino acids. CDR3 bases read: TGTGCCAGTAGTATAGATCGGAGCGGATCCTACAATGAG. Residues: CASSIDRSGSYNE. In full, the CDR3 is CASSIDRSGSYNEQFF.

About this clone: The CDR3 goes on 3 residues after the read ends, and that part is filled in from the germline J gene. The chain is built from TRBV10-3 and TRBJ2-4; no clear D gene. Looked up from germline, CDR1 is ENHRY and CDR2 is SYGVKD. This CDR3 comprises 12 residues. CDR3 amino acids: CAGGSANYGQYF. The sequenced part of the CDR3 DNA is TGTGCCGGTGGCTCGGCAAACTATGGT.

Details on this clone: The CDR3 goes on 3 residues after the read ends, and that part is filled in from the germline J gene. The chain employs TRBV14 and TRBJ1-1; D not resolved. This CDR3 is 15 amino acids long. CDR1 is SGHDN and CDR2 is FVKESK in the germline V gene. The V end lost 0 bases, the J end lost 0 bases, and 8 bases lay between the germline ends. The CDR3 reads CASSQEPVMNTEAFF. The CDR3 bases that were read are TGTGCCAGCAGCCAAGAACCAGTTATGAACACTGAA.

Comment on this clone: The read stops 3 residues short of the end of the CDR3; the missing end is completed from the germline J gene. The chain carries TRBV9 and TRBJ1-2; no clear D. Germline V gene data show CDR1 as SGDLS and CDR2 as YYNGEE. CDR3 length: 13 residues. Trimming removed 1 base from V and 4 bases from J, with 8 bases in between. Incomplete CDR3 DNA: TGTGCCAGCAGCGTATCTTCGGGCTATGGC. This codes for CASSVSSGYG. The entire CDR3 reads CASSVSSGYGYTF.